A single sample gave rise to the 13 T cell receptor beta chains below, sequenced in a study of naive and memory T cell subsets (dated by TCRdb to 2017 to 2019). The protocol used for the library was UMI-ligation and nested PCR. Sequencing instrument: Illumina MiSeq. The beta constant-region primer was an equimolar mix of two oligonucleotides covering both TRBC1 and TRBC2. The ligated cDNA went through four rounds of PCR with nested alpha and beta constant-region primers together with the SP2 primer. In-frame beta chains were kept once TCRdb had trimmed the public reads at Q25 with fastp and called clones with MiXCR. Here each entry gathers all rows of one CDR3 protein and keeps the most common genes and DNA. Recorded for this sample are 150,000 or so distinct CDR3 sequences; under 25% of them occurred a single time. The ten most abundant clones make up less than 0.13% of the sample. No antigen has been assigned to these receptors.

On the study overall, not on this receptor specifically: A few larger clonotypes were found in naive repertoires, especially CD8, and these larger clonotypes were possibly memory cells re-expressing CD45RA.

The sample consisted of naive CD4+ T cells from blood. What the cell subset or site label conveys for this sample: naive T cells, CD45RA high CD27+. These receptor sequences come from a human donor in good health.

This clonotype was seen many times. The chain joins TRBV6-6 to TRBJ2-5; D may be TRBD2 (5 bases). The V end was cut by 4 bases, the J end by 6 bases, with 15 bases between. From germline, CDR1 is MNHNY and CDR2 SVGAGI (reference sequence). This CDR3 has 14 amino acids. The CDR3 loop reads CASSLTKGRKTQYF. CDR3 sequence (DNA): TGTGCCAGCAGTTTGACTAAGGGAAGGAAGACCCAGTACTTC.

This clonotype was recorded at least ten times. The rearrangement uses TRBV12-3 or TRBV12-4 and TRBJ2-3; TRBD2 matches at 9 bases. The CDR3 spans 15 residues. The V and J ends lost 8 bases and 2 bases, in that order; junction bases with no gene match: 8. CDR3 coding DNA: TGTGCCAGCTCCCCGACTAGCGGTAACACAGATACGCAGTATTTT. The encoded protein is CASSPTSGNTDTQYF.

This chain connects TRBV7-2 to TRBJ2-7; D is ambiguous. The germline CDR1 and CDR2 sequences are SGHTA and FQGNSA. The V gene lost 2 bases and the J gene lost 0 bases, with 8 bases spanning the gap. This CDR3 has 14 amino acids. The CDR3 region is CASSLIEASYEQYF. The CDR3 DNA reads TGTGCCAGCAGCTTAATAGAGGCCTCCTACGAGCAGTACTTC.

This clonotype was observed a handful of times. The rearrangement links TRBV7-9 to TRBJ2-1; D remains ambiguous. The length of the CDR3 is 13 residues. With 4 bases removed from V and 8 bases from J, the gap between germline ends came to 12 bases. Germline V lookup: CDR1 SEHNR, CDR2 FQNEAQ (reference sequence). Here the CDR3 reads CASSWTWTDEQFF. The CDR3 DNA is TGTGCCAGCAGCTGGACGTGGACGGATGAGCAGTTCTTC.

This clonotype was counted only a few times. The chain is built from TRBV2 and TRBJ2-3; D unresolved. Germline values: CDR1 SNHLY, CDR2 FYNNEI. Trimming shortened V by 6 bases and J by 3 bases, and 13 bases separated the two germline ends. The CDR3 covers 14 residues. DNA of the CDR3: TGTGCCAGCAGGCGTAGGGCCCTAACAGATACGCAGTATTTT. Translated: CASRRRALTDTQYF.

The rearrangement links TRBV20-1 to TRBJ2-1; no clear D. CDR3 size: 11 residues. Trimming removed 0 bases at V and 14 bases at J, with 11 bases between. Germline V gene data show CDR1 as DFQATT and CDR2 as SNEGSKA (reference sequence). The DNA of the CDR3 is TGCAGTGCTAGAGACCTACTAATTGAGTTCTTC. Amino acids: CSARDLLIEFF.

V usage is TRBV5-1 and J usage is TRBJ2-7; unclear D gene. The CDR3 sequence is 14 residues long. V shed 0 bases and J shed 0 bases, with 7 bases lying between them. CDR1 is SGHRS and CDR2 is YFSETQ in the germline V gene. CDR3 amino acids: CASSLAVSSYEQYF. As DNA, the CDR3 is TGCGCCAGCAGCTTGGCTGTGAGCTCCTACGAGCAGTACTTC.

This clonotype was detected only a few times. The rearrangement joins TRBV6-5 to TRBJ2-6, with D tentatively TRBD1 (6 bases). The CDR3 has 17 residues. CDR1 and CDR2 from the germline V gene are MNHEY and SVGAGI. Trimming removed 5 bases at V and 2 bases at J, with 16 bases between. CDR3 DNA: TGTGCCAGCAGTCAACTGACAGGTTCAACTGGGGCCAACGTCCTGACTTTC. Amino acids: CASSQLTGSTGANVLTF.

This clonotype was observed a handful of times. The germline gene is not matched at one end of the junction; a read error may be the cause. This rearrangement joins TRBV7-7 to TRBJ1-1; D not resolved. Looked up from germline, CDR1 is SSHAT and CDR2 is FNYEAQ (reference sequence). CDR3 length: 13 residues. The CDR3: CASSLKMGTEAFF. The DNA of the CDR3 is TGTGCTAGCAGCTTAAAAATGGGCACTGAAGCTTTCTTT. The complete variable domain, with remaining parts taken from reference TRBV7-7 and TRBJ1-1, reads GAGVSQSPRYKVTKRGQDVTLRCDPISSHATLYWYQQALGQGPEFLTYFNYEAQPDKSGLPSDRFSAERPEGSISTLTIQRTEQRDSAMYRCASSLKMGTEAFFGQGTRLTVV.

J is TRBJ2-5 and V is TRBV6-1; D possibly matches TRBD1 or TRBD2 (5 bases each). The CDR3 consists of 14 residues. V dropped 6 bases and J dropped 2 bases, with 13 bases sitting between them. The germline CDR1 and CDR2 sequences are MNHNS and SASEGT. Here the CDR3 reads CASSYSGAQETQYF. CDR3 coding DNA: TGTGCCAGCAGCTATTCCGGGGCACAAGAGACCCAGTACTTC.

The CDR3 sequence: CASRVAGVGEQYF. CDR3 bases: TGTGCCAGCAGGGTAGCGGGAGTGGGGGAGCAGTACTTC. The chain couples TRBV3-1 to TRBJ2-7, with 9 bases lining up with TRBD2. V lost 6 bases to trimming and J lost 7 bases; unmatched junction nucleotides: 7. The CDR3 covers 13 residues. Germline V gene sequence: CDR1 LGHDT, CDR2 YNNKEL (reference sequence).

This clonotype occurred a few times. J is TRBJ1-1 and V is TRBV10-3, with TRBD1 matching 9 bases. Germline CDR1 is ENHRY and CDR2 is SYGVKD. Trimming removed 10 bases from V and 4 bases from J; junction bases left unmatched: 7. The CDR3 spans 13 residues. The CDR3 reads CATRTGGFTEAFF. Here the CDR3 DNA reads TGTGCCACCCGCACAGGGGGCTTCACTGAAGCTTTCTTT.

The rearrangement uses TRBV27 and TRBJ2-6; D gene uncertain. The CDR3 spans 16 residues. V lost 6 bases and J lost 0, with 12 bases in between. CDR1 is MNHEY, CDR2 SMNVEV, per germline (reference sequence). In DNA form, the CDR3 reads TGTGCCAGCAGCCCCCAAATAAGCTCTGGGGCCAACGTCCTGACTTTC. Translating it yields CASSPQISSGANVLTF.